Presented here are 21 T cell receptor beta chains from one specimen sequenced in a study of blood T cells in healthy people across ages. Combining a sample-barcoded 5' primer with a J-beta primer mix, a second PCR ran for roughly 6 to 11 cycles. Each CDR3 protein gets one entry after TCRdb re-called the 5' RACE reads with MiXCR. Of 1.5 million to 2 million distinct CDR3 sequences in the sample, roughly 52% were seen once. The specimen was blood. These receptors were taken from a woman in her forties in good health.

The chain carries TRBV5-1 and TRBJ2-7; weak D call: TRBD2 (6 bases). The V gene's germline CDR1 is SGHRS and CDR2 YFSETQ. Trimming shortened V by 4 bases and J by 1 base, and 9 bases separated the two germline ends. The CDR3 is 13 amino acids. In nucleotides, the CDR3 is TGCGCCAGCAGCCGGGAGATATCCTACGAGCAGTACTTC. Translation gives CASSREISYEQYF.

The chain has TRBV20-1 and TRBJ2-3; TRBD2 matches at 8 bases. The CDR3 spans 14 residues. V lost 3 bases and J lost 12; bases outside the gene matches: 14. Germline lookup yields CDR1 DFQATT and CDR2 SNEGSKA (reference sequence). CDR3 DNA sequence: TGCAGTGCTAGTATTCGACGAGGGGGACTAGGACAGTATTTT. Protein sequence: CSASIRRGGLGQYF.

The chain couples TRBV2 to TRBJ2-1; 14 bases align to TRBD2. The CDR3 runs 16 residues. Germline V CDR1 and CDR2: SNHLY, FYNNEI. J lost 6 bases, V lost 5 bases, and 6 bases had no gene match. CDR3: CASSSRTSGGPNEQFF. As DNA, the CDR3 is TGTGCCAGCAGTTCCCGGACTAGCGGGGGGCCCAATGAGCAGTTCTTC.

In this sample, this clonotype turned up a few times. The chain is built from TRBV4-3 and TRBJ2-7, with D unclear. Trimming shortened V by 1 base and J by 3 bases, and 13 bases separated the two germline ends. This CDR3 has 15 amino acids. Germline lookup yields CDR1 LGHNA and CDR2 YSLEER. The CDR3 DNA sequence: TGCGCCAGCAGCCAAGGAGAAAACAGCTTCTACGAGCAGTACTTC. As protein: CASSQGENSFYEQYF.

The chain couples TRBV20-1 to TRBJ2-7; 8 bases fit TRBD1. The CDR3 has 14 amino acids. Germline CDR1 is DFQATT and CDR2 is SNEGSKA (reference sequence). The junction had 10 bases not matched to a gene; V was cut back by 5 bases and J by 4 bases. For the CDR3, the DNA is TGCAGTGCTCTCAGACAGGGGAAGGTTTACGAGCAGTACTTC. Protein product: CSALRQGKVYEQYF.

J is TRBJ2-1 and V is TRBV6-5, with 7 bases that match TRBD1. In germline, CDR1 is MNHEY, CDR2 SVGAGI. J gave up 10 bases and V 6 bases, and 18 bases lay outside the gene matches. The CDR3 has 16 amino acids. In DNA form, the CDR3 reads TGTGCCAGCAGGGGGGCCGCAGGGGGTAGATTGGGCGAGCAGTTCTTC. This encodes CASRGAAGGRLGEQFF.

This clonotype was recorded once. V gene TRBV4-2 combines with J gene TRBJ2-7; a possible D gene is TRBD1 (5 bases). Matching the DNA end better, TRBJ2-5 makes the J call doubtful. This CDR3 region has 16 residues. Germline V gene data show CDR1 as LGHNA and CDR2 as YNFKEQ. The chain's CDR3 is CASSQDPERGLGTQYF. The CDR3 DNA sequence: TGTGCCAGCAGCCAAGATCCAGAAAGGGGCCTTGGGACCCAGTACTTC.

The chain carries TRBV11-2 and TRBJ1-1; D unclear. The CDR3 sequence is 15 residues long. Trimming took off 4 bases at V and 1 base at J, with 13 bases between the two ends. The germline gives CDR1 SGHAT, CDR2 FQNNGV. In DNA, the CDR3 is TGTGCCAGCAGCTCTCCGTCCCAAAGGAACACTGAAGCTTTCTTT. Encoded protein: CASSSPSQRNTEAFF.

A few counts support this clonotype. The V and J genes are TRBV4-3 and TRBJ1-2; D unresolved. Deletions cut 0 bases from V and 4 bases from J, with 18 bases between. CDR1 is LGHNA, CDR2 YSLEER, per germline. This CDR3 spans 17 amino acids. In DNA form, the CDR3 reads TGCGCCAGCAGCCAAGATGGAGCCCCTAGGAGTTTCTATGGCTACACCTTC. The encoded protein is CASSQDGAPRSFYGYTF.

This clonotype was observed a handful of times. The genes are TRBV10-3 and TRBJ2-7; 9 nucleotides align to TRBD1. The germline V gene has CDR1 ENHRY and CDR2 SYGVKD. J was trimmed by 3 bases and V by 0 bases; bases with no gene match: 3. This CDR3 has 15 residues. The CDR3 loop is CAISESGQGYYEQYF. DNA of the CDR3: TGTGCCATCAGTGAGTCGGGACAGGGATACTACGAGCAGTACTTC.

This sequence joins TRBV2 and TRBJ2-7, with D possibly TRBD2 on 5 matching bases. TRBJ2-5 matches the DNA end more closely, so the J call is doubtful. The CDR3 is 14 amino acids. The V gene's germline CDR1 is SNHLY and CDR2 FYNNEI. The CDR3 DNA follows: TGTGCCAGCAGTGAAATTAGGCGCGGGGAGACCCAGTACTTC. The encoded protein is CASSEIRRGETQYF.

This clonotype turned up a few times. V and J are TRBV20-1 and TRBJ2-7, with 9 nucleotides matching TRBD1. Germline CDR1 is DFQATT and CDR2 is SNEGSKA (reference sequence). There are 15 residues in the CDR3. Germline trimming cut 5 bases from V and 0 bases from J; bases unmatched to any gene: 8. CDR3 amino acids: CSAPRRGQGSYEQYF. CDR3 DNA: TGCAGTGCTCCCCGGAGGGGACAGGGCTCCTACGAGCAGTACTTC.

The chain links TRBV3-1 to TRBJ2-7, with 8 bases aligning to TRBD1. This CDR3 has 16 amino acids. Germline V gives CDR1 LGHDT, CDR2 YNNKEL (reference sequence). The V segment lost 4 bases and the J segment 3 bases; nucleotides outside the gene matches: 11. This CDR3 reads CASSRQGLGGLYEQYF. Here the CDR3 DNA reads TGTGCCAGCAGCCGACAGGGGTTGGGAGGCCTCTACGAGCAGTACTTC.

The chain has TRBV7-9 and TRBJ2-7; 10 nucleotides match TRBD1. The CDR3 runs to 14 residues. The germline V gene has CDR1 SEHNR and CDR2 FQNEAQ (reference sequence). V lost 5 bases to trimming and J lost 5 bases; unmatched junction nucleotides: 6. The DNA of the CDR3 is TGTGCCAGCAGCCCCGGACAGGGGGTTAACGAGCAGTACTTC. It yields the protein CASSPGQGVNEQYF.

In this sample, this clonotype turned up once. This chain connects TRBV7-9 to TRBJ1-5; D perhaps matches TRBD1 (6 bases). V lost 5 bases and J 1 base, leaving 21 bases between the germline ends. This CDR3 is 18 amino acids long. The germline V gene encodes CDR1 SEHNR and CDR2 FQNEAQ (reference sequence). The CDR3 protein is CASSPGAGVVGSNQPQHF. The CDR3 region has the DNA TGTGCCAGCAGCCCCGGGGCAGGGGTTGTGGGGAGCAATCAGCCCCAGCATTTT.

This clonotype was seen a handful of times. The chain has TRBV6-6 and TRBJ2-5; D unresolved. The CDR3 sequence is 15 residues long. V lost 2 bases to trimming and J lost 2 bases, with 12 bases between them. CDR1 is MNHNY, CDR2 SVGAGI, per germline (reference sequence). CDR3 sequence (DNA): TGTGCCAGCAGTTACACCGAAAGGCTACAAGAGACCCAGTACTTC. Residues: CASSYTERLQETQYF.

As to this clonotype: Compared with germline, one end of the junction differs, possibly owing to a read error. This sequence joins TRBV13 and TRBJ2-1; perhaps D is TRBD1 or TRBD2 (5 bases each). The germline CDR1 and CDR2 sequences are PRHDT and FYEKMQ (reference sequence). CDR3 length equals 20 residues. The CDR3 is CASSSPRGSPKPSSYNERFF. The DNA for the CDR3 is TGTGCCAGCAGCTCACCTCGGGGCTCGCCTAAACCCAGCTCCTACAATGAGCGGTTCTTC.

The count of this clonotype is one. The CDR3 loop reads CASSQDRTPSSTDTQYF. Here the CDR3 DNA reads TGCGCCAGCAGCCAAGATCGTACACCATCTAGCACAGATACGCAGTATTTT. This chain joins TRBV4-3 and TRBJ2-3, with D unclear. Deletions cut 0 bases from V and 0 bases from J, with 13 bases between. This CDR3 has 17 amino acids. Germline V CDR1 and CDR2: LGHNA, YSLEER.

This clonotype was seen a handful of times. The chain combines TRBV6-6 with TRBJ2-1, with D maybe TRBD1 (6 bases). Germline-derived CDR1 and CDR2 are MNHNY and SVGAGI (reference sequence). The CDR3 totals 17 residues. Trimming removed 4 bases at V and 9 bases at J, with 25 bases between. CDR3 sequence reads: CASSSKQGPVYYGEQFF. The CDR3, as DNA: TGTGCCAGCAGTTCCAAACAGGGTCCGGTTTACTACGGTGAGCAGTTCTTC.

This clonotype was seen more than once but under ten times. J is TRBJ2-4 and V is TRBV7-2; possibly TRBD1 for D (6 bases). Matching the DNA end better, TRBJ2-7 makes the J call doubtful. Germline V gene data show CDR1 as SGHTA and CDR2 as FQGNSA. CDR3 length: 17 amino acids. The CDR3 sequence: CASSSRGTNLQGNEQYF. The DNA for the CDR3 is TGTGCCAGCAGCTCCCGAGGAACCAATCTACAGGGAAACGAGCAGTACTTC.

As regards this clonotype: Germline is not matched at one junction end, which may reflect a read error. The rearrangement joins TRBV14 to TRBJ2-5; 8 bases align to TRBD2. The CDR3 consists of 15 residues. Germline loops: CDR1 SGHDN, CDR2 FVKESK. CDR3 nucleotides: TGTGCCAACAGCCAACCCATAGCGGGACAAGAGACCCAGTACTTC. Protein product: CANSQPIAGQETQYF.